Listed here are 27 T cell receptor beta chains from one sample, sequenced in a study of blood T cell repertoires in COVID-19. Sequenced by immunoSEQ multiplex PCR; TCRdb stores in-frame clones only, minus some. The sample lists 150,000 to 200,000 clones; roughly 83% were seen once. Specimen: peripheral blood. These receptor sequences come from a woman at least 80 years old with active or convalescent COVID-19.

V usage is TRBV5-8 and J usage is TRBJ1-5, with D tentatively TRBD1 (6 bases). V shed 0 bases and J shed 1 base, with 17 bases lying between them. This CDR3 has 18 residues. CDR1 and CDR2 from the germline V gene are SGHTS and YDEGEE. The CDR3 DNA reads TGTGCCAGCAGCTTGGCATTGGCGGGGGCGAGGAGCAATCAGCCCCAGCATTTT. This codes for CASSLALAGARSNQPQHF.

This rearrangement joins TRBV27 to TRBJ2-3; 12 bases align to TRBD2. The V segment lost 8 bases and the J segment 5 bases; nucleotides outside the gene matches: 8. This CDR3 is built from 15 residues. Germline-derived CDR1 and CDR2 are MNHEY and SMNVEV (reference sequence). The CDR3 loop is CASRRLAGAGDTQYF. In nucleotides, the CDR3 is TGTGCCAGCCGACGACTAGCGGGGGCGGGAGATACGCAGTATTTT.

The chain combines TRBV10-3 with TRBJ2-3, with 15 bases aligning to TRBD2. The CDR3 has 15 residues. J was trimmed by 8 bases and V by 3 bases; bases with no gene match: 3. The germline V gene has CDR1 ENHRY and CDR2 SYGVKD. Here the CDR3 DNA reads TGTGCCATCAGTGACCTGGGACTAGCGGGGGGTACGCAGTATTTT. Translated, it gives CAISDLGLAGGTQYF.

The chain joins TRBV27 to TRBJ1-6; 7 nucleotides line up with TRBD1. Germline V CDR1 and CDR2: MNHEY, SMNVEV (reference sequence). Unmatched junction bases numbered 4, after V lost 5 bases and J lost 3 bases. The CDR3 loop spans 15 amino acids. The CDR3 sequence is CASSTRDSYNSPLHF. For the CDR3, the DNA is TGTGCCAGCAGTACCCGGGACAGCTATAATTCACCCCTCCACTTT.

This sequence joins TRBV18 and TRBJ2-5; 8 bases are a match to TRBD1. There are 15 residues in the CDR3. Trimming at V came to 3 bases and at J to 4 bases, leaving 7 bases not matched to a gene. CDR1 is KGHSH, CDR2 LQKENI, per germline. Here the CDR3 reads CASSPAVGTGETQYF. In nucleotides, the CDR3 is TGTGCCAGCTCACCGGCGGTTGGGACAGGAGAGACCCAGTACTTC. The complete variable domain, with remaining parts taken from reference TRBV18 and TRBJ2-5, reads NAGVMQNPRHLVRRRGQEARLRCSPMKGHSHVYWYRQLPEEGLKFMVYLQKENIIDESGMPKERFSAEFPKEGPSILRIQQVVRGDSAAYFCASSPAVGTGETQYFGPGTRLLVL.

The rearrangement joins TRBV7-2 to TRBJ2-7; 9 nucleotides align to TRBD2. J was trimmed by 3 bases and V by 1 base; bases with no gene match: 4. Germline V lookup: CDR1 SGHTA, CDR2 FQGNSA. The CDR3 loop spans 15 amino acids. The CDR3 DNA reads TGTGCCAGCAGCTTAGGAGGTAGCGGGGGCTACGAGCAGTACTTC. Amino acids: CASSLGGSGGYEQYF.

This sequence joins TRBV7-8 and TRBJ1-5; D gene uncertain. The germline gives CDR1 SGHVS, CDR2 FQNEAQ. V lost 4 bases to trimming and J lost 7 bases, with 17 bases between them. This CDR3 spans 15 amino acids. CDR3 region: CASSSFGRERQPQHF. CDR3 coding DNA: TGTGCCAGCAGCTCTTTTGGACGGGAGAGGCAGCCCCAGCATTTT.

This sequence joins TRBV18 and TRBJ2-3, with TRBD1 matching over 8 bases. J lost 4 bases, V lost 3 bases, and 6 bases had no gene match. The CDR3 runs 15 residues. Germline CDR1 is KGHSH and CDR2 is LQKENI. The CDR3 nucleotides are TGTGCCAGCTCACCGCTGAAGACAGGGGCAGATACGCAGTATTTT. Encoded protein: CASSPLKTGADTQYF. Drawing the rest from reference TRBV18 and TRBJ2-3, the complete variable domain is NAGVMQNPRHLVRRRGQEARLRCSPMKGHSHVYWYRQLPEEGLKFMVYLQKENIIDESGMPKERFSAEFPKEGPSILRIQQVVRGDSAAYFCASSPLKTGADTQYFGPGTRLTVL.

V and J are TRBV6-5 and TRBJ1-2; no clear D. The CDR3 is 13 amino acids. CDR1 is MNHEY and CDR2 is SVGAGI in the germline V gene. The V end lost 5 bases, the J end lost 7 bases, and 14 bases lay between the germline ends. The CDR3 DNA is TGTGCCAGCAGTACCCCGGGTGGGTCTGGCTACACCTTC. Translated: CASSTPGGSGYTF.

CDR3 protein: CASSLAGGTSTYNEQFF. The CDR3 nucleotides are TGTGCCAGCAGCTTAGCGGGAGGGACTAGCACCTACAATGAGCAGTTCTTC. The V call is TRBV7-2, the J call TRBJ2-1, with TRBD2 matching over 9 bases. The CDR3 length is 17 residues. With 0 bases clipped from V and 2 bases from J, the junction kept 5 bases outside the gene matches. Per germline, CDR1 SGHTA and CDR2 FQGNSA.

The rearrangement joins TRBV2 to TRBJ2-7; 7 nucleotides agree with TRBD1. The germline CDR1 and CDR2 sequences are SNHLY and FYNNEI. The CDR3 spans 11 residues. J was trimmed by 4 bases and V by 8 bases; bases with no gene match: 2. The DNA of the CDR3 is TGTGCCAGCCAGGGGGAGTACGAGCAGTACTTC. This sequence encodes CASQGEYEQYF.

CDR3 region: CASRLAGDEQYF. The CDR3 bases are TGTGCCAGCAGGCTAGCGGGGGACGAGCAGTACTTC. This rearrangement joins TRBV6-5 to TRBJ2-7, with 10 bases matching TRBD2. The junction had 1 base not matched to a gene; V was cut back by 6 bases and J by 5 bases. The CDR3 sequence is 12 residues long. Looked up from germline, CDR1 is MNHEY and CDR2 is SVGAGI.

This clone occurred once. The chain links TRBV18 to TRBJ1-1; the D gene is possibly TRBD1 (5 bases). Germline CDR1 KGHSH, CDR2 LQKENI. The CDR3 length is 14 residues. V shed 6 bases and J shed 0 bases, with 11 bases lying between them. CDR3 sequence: CASSRGNLNTEAFF. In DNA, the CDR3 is TGTGCCAGCTCGCGGGGGAATCTGAACACTGAAGCTTTCTTT.

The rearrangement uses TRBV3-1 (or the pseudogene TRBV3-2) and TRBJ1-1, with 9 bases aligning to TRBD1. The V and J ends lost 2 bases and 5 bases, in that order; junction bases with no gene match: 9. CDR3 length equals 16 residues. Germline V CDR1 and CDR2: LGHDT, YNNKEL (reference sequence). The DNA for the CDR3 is TGTGCCAGCAGCCAATTTCAAACAGGGGGCAGGACTGAAGCTTTCTTT. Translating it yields CASSQFQTGGRTEAFF.

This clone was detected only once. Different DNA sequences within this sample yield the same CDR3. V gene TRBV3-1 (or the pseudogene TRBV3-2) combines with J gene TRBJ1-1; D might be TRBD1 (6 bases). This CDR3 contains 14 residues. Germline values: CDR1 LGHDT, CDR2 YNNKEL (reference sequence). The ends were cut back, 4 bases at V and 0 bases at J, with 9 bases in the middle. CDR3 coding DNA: TGTGCCAGCAGCCCGGGGACACTGAACACTGAAGCTTTCTTT. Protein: CASSPGTLNTEAFF.

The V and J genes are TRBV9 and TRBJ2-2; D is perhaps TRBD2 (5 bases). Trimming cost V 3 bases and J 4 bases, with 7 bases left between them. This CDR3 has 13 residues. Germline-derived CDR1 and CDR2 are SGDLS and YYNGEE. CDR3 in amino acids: CASSEEGTGELFF. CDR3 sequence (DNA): TGTGCCAGCAGCGAAGAGGGCACCGGGGAGCTGTTTTTT. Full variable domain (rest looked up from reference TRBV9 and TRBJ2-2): DSGVTQTPKHLITATGQRVTLRCSPRSGDLSVYWYQQSLDQGLQFLIQYYNGEERAKGNILERFSAQQFPDLHSELNLSSLELGDSALYFCASSEEGTGELFFGEGSRLTVL.

As DNA, the CDR3 is TGCGCCAGCAGCCAAAGGGGACTGACGAGCTCTGGAAACACCATATATTTT. It specifies CASSQRGLTSSGNTIYF. The chain couples TRBV4-3 to TRBJ1-3; tentative D call: TRBD1 (5 bases). The CDR3 consists of 17 residues. Trimming left V 2 bases short and J 0 bases short, with 14 bases between. Looked up from germline, CDR1 is LGHNA and CDR2 is YSLEER.

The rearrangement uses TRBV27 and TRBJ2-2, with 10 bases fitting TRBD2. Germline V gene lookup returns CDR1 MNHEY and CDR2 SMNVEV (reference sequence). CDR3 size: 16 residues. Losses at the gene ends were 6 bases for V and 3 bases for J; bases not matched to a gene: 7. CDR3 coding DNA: TGTGCCAGCAGGGGAAGCGGGGGGGACTACACCGGGGAGCTGTTTTTT. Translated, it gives CASRGSGGDYTGELFF.

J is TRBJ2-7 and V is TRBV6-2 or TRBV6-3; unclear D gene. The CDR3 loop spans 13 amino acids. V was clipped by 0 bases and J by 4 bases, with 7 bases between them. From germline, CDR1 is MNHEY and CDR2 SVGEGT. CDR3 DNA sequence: TGTGCCAGCAGTTACTCTATCCCTTACGAGCAGTACTTC. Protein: CASSYSIPYEQYF.

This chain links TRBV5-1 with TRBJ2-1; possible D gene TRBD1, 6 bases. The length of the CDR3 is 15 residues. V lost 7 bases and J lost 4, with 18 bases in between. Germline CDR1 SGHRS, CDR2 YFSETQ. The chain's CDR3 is CASGRQVSLYNEQFF. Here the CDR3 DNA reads TGCGCCAGCGGCCGACAGGTTTCCCTGTACAATGAGCAGTTCTTC. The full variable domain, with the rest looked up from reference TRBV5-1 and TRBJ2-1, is KAGVTQTPRYLIKTRGQQVTLSCSPISGHRSVSWYQQTPGQGLQFLFEYFSETQRNKGNFPGRFSGRQFSNSRSEMNVSTLELGDSALYLCASGRQVSLYNEQFFGPGTRLTVL.

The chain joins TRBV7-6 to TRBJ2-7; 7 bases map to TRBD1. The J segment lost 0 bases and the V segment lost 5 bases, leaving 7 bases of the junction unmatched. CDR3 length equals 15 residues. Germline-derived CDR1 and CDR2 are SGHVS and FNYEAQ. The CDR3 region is CASSPQGDSSYEQYF. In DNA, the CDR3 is TGTGCCAGCAGCCCCCAGGGGGATAGCTCCTACGAGCAGTACTTC.

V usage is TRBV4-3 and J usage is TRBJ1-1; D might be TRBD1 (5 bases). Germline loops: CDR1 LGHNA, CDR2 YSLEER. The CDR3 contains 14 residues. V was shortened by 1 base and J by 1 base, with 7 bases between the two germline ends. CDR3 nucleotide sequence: TGCGCCAGCAGCCAAGTAGACAGGAACACTGAAGCTTTCTTT. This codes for CASSQVDRNTEAFF.

CDR3 bases: TGTGCCAGCAGCTTGGACGGGACCTACGAGCAGTACTTC. As protein: CASSLDGTYEQYF. The gene calls are TRBV5-4 and TRBJ2-7; weak D call: TRBD2 (5 bases). The CDR3 spans 13 residues. V lost 0 bases to trimming and J lost 2 bases, with 6 bases between them. Looked up from germline, CDR1 is SGHNT and CDR2 is YYREEE (reference sequence).

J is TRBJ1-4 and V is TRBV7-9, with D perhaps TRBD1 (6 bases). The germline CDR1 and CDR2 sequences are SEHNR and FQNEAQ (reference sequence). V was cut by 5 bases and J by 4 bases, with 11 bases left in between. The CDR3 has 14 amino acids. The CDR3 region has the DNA TGTGCCAGCAGCCCACAGGGATTTAATGAAAAACTGTTTTTT. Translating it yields CASSPQGFNEKLFF.

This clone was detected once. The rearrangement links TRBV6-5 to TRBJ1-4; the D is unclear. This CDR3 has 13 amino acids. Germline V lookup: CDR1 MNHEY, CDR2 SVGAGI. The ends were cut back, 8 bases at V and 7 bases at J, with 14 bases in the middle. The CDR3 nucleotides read TGTGCCAGCTCGGAGAGGGAAGGTGAAAAACTGTTTTTT. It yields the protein CASSEREGEKLFF.

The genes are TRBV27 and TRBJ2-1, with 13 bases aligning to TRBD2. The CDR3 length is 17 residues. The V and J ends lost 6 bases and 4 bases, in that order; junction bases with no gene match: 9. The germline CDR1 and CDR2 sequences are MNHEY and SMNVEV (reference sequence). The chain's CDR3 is CASRPKVGLAGYNEQFF. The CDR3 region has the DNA TGTGCCAGCAGACCCAAGGTGGGACTAGCGGGGTACAATGAGCAGTTCTTC.

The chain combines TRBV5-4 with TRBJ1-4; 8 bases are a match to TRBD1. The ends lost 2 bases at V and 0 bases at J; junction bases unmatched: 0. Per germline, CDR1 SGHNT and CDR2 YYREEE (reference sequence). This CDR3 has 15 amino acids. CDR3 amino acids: CASSFRGPTNEKLFF. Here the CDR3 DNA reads TGTGCCAGCAGCTTCAGGGGGCCAACTAATGAAAAACTGTTTTTT.